These 27 T cell receptor beta chains came from one sample sequenced in a study of blood T cell repertoires in COVID-19. Libraries were prepared by immunoSEQ multiplex PCR; TCRdb keeps only in-frame clonotypes and omits some of them. The repertoire holds 150,000 to 170,000 clones, with 70% to 90% as singletons. Sequencing input: peripheral blood. Source of these receptors: a man aged 55 to 70 with COVID-19, enrolled during active disease.

The chain is built from TRBV28 and TRBJ1-6, with 10 bases identical to TRBD1. The V and J ends lost 6 bases and 10 bases, in that order; junction bases with no gene match: 9. The CDR3 has 15 residues. Germline V gives CDR1 MDHEN, CDR2 SYDVKM. The CDR3 DNA reads as TGTGCCAGCAGACCACAGACAGGGGGCAGATCACCCCTCCACTTT. It codes for CASRPQTGGRSPLHF.

The chain couples TRBV11-1 to TRBJ1-1, with D hard to call. Germline CDR1 is SGHAT and CDR2 is FQDESV (reference sequence). This CDR3 comprises 14 residues. With 1 base removed from V and 0 bases from J, the gap between germline ends came to 6 bases. The CDR3 nucleotides are TGTGCCAGCAGCTTAGGCCCAGTGAACACTGAAGCTTTCTTT. Its protein product is CASSLGPVNTEAFF.

This CDR3 is CASSLPGEVQYF. The CDR3 region has the DNA TGTGCCAGCAGTCTTCCCGGAGAGGTGCAGTACTTC. The rearrangement joins TRBV28 to TRBJ2-7, with D hard to call. The CDR3 has 12 amino acids. Trimming took off 5 bases at V and 9 bases at J, with 14 bases between the two ends. Germline V gene data show CDR1 as MDHEN and CDR2 as SYDVKM.

This clone was found a few times. The rearrangement joins TRBV2 to TRBJ2-1; 12 bases line up with TRBD2. Looked up from germline, CDR1 is SNHLY and CDR2 is FYNNEI. This CDR3 contains 14 residues. After removal of 9 bases from V and 2 bases from J, the junction contained 2 bases not matched to a gene. CDR3 sequence: CARTSGRTYNEQFF. The CDR3 DNA reads as TGTGCCAGGACTAGCGGGAGAACCTACAATGAGCAGTTCTTC. The entire variable domain, with the rest obtained from reference TRBV2 and TRBJ2-1, is as follows: EPEVTQTPSHQVTQMGQEVILRCVPISNHLYFYWYRQILGQKVEFLVSFYNNEISEKSEIFDDQFSVERPDGSNFTLKIRSTKLEDSAMYFCARTSGRTYNEQFFGPGTRLTVL.

This chain joins TRBV5-4 and TRBJ2-6, with D possibly matching TRBD1 (6 bases). V shed 5 bases and J shed 0 bases, with 15 bases lying between them. CDR1 is SGHNT, CDR2 YYREEE, per germline (reference sequence). There are 17 residues in the CDR3. The CDR3 DNA reads TGTGCCAGCAGATCAGGGGATCCCCTCTCTGGGGCCAACGTCCTGACTTTC. Amino acids: CASRSGDPLSGANVLTF.

The chain joins TRBV11-3 to TRBJ2-7; D is unclear. The CDR3 is 14 amino acids. V was trimmed by 4 bases and J by 3 bases, leaving 13 bases between them. Germline V gives CDR1 SGHNT, CDR2 YENEEA. CDR3 DNA sequence: TGTGCCAGCAGCTCCGACTGGAACGGCTACGAGCAGTACTTC. Translating it yields CASSSDWNGYEQYF.

The chain is built from TRBV6-5 and TRBJ1-1; D gene ambiguous. In germline, CDR1 is MNHEY, CDR2 SVGAGI. With 8 bases removed from V and 0 bases from J, the gap between germline ends came to 7 bases. The CDR3 is 12 residues long. The CDR3 is CASHSVNTEAFF. The CDR3 DNA follows: TGTGCCAGCCACAGTGTGAACACTGAAGCTTTCTTT.

The rearrangement links TRBV9 to TRBJ1-1, with a weak D call TRBD1 (6 bases). With 0 bases removed from V and 5 bases from J, the gap between germline ends came to 14 bases. The CDR3 has 15 residues. Germline CDR1 reads SGDLS; CDR2 reads YYNGEE. The CDR3 is CASSVVQGKGTEAFF. In nucleotides, the CDR3 is TGTGCCAGCAGCGTAGTGCAGGGGAAAGGAACTGAAGCTTTCTTT.

For this clone: Distinct nucleotide sequences in the sample also encode this CDR3. The rearrangement uses TRBV28 and TRBJ1-2; 10 bases map to TRBD1. The CDR3 loop spans 13 amino acids. In germline, CDR1 is MDHEN, CDR2 SYDVKM. The V and J ends lost 6 bases and 6 bases, in that order; junction bases with no gene match: 4. The chain's CDR3 is CASSTGTGDGYTF. CDR3 nucleotides: TGTGCCAGCAGCACCGGGACAGGGGATGGCTACACCTTC.

This sequence joins TRBV5-8 and TRBJ1-1; D call uncertain. V dropped 3 bases and J dropped 1 base, with 7 bases sitting between them. Germline CDR1 SGHTS, CDR2 YDEGEE. The length of the CDR3 is 13 residues. CDR3 nucleotide sequence: TGTGCCAGCAGCTCTTTCAGGAACACTGAAGCTTTCTTT. Protein sequence: CASSSFRNTEAFF.

V usage is TRBV18 and J usage is TRBJ2-1; 8 bases map to TRBD1. V trimming: 6 bases; J trimming: 9 bases; junction bases outside the gene matches: 4. The germline V gene encodes CDR1 KGHSH and CDR2 LQKENI. The CDR3 extends over 12 amino acids. The CDR3 nucleotides are TGTGCCAGCTCGCTCACAGGGGGTGAGCAGTTCTTC. This sequence encodes CASSLTGGEQFF.

The chain uses TRBV19 and TRBJ1-5; D gene unclear. V lost 4 bases and J lost 0, with 7 bases in between. Germline V gene data show CDR1 as LNHDA and CDR2 as SQIVND (reference sequence). The CDR3 contains 14 residues. CDR3 region: CASSTLNSNQPQHF. The CDR3 coding sequence is TGTGCCAGTAGTACCCTAAATAGCAATCAGCCCCAGCATTTT.

V and J are TRBV14 and TRBJ2-5, with D possibly matching TRBD2 (5 bases). The ends were cut back, 3 bases at V and 5 bases at J, with 19 bases in the middle. This CDR3 has 16 residues. Per the germline V gene, CDR1 is SGHDN and CDR2 is FVKESK. CDR3 nucleotide sequence: TGTGCCAGCAGCCACTACCGGACTCCCTCGGGCGAGACCCAGTACTTC. Translated: CASSHYRTPSGETQYF. The full variable domain, in which reference TRBV14 and TRBJ2-5 provide the parts outside the CDR3, is EAGVTQFPSHSVIEKGQTVTLRCDPISGHDNLYWYRRVMGKEIKFLLHFVKESKQDESGMPNNRFLAERTGGTYSTLKVQPAELEDSGVYFCASSHYRTPSGETQYFGPGTRLLVL.

In this sample, this clone turned up once. V and J are TRBV11-2 and TRBJ1-2; D is ambiguous. The CDR3 extends over 15 amino acids. CDR1 is SGHAT and CDR2 is FQNNGV in the germline V gene. V was trimmed by 1 base and J by 0 bases, leaving 9 bases between them. CDR3 sequence (DNA): TGTGCCAGCAGCTTAGGAGCGGGAGCTAACTATGGCTACACCTTC. Translated: CASSLGAGANYGYTF.

The chain employs TRBV7-2 and TRBJ1-3, with D tentatively TRBD1 (6 bases). This CDR3 contains 16 residues. Looked up from germline, CDR1 is SGHTA and CDR2 is FQGNSA. V was cut by 5 bases and J by 1 base, with 15 bases left in between. Written as DNA, the CDR3 is TGTGCCAGCAGCCACCCCGGGACAACTTCTGGAAACACCATATATTTT. Translating gives CASSHPGTTSGNTIYF.

The J gene is TRBJ2-7, the V gene TRBV5-5, with D possibly being TRBD1 (7 bases). This CDR3 comprises 15 residues. Trimming left V 4 bases short and J 1 base short, with 15 bases between. CDR1 is SGHKS, CDR2 YYEKEE, per germline (reference sequence). Here the CDR3 reads CASSPGDSRSYEQYF. CDR3 DNA sequence: TGTGCCAGCAGCCCGGGGGACAGTCGATCCTACGAGCAGTACTTC.

The chain carries TRBV18 and TRBJ2-3, with a tentative D call TRBD2 (8 bases). Trimming cost V 3 bases and J 3 bases, with 22 bases left between them. Germline V gene sequence: CDR1 KGHSH, CDR2 LQKENI. The CDR3 is 18 amino acids. CDR3 bases: TGTGCCAGCTCACCCCTACCGGGAGGGGGCCGCCCAACAGATACGCAGTATTTT. Translation: CASSPLPGGGRPTDTQYF.

The chain uses TRBV30 and TRBJ2-1; 7 positions agree with TRBD2. The CDR3 extends over 11 amino acids. Germline V CDR1 and CDR2: GTSNPN, SVGIG (reference sequence). V lost 5 bases to trimming and J lost 8 bases; unmatched junction nucleotides: 3. The CDR3 loop is CAWGRVDEQFF. The DNA of the CDR3 is TGTGCCTGGGGGAGGGTTGATGAGCAGTTCTTC.

This clone showed up just a few times. The chain combines TRBV2 with TRBJ1-1; 10 nucleotides agree with TRBD1. The CDR3 loop spans 15 amino acids. V was clipped by 6 bases and J by 0 bases; unmatched bases: 4. Germline assignment: CDR1 SNHLY and CDR2 FYNNEI. CDR3 sequence: CASRWDRGMNTEAFF. The CDR3 nucleotides read TGTGCCAGCAGATGGGACAGGGGAATGAACACTGAAGCTTTCTTT.

Only one count was recorded for this clone. The chain couples TRBV12-5 to TRBJ2-2; possibly TRBD2 for D (6 bases). Germline V gives CDR1 LGHNT, CDR2 FRNRAP. This CDR3 contains 13 residues. The V end was cut by 9 bases, the J end by 3 bases, with 11 bases between. The DNA of the CDR3 is TGTGCTAGGGCCCCGGGAGACACCGGGGAGCTGTTTTTT. It encodes CARAPGDTGELFF.

The rearrangement links TRBV6-5 to TRBJ2-2; the D gene is possibly TRBD1 (5 bases). Germline loops: CDR1 MNHEY, CDR2 SVGAGI. Trimming removed 6 bases at V and 4 bases at J, with 12 bases between. The CDR3 extends over 14 amino acids. The CDR3 loop reads CASRIRRATGELFF. In DNA, the CDR3 is TGTGCCAGCAGAATACGCAGGGCCACCGGGGAGCTGTTTTTT.

The V call is TRBV24-1, the J call TRBJ1-5; maybe TRBD1 (6 bases). V was trimmed by 5 bases and J by 1 base, leaving 11 bases between them. Germline V gene data show CDR1 as KGHDR and CDR2 as SFDVKD. This CDR3 spans 15 amino acids. CDR3 in amino acids: CATSAGTLSNQPQHF. DNA of the CDR3: TGTGCCACCAGTGCCGGGACACTCAGCAATCAGCCCCAGCATTTT.

The chain links TRBV3-1 (or the pseudogene TRBV3-2) to TRBJ1-1, with 11 bases matching TRBD1. CDR3 length: 16 amino acids. Trimming removed 4 bases from V and 3 bases from J; junction bases left unmatched: 7. Germline V lookup: CDR1 LGHDT, CDR2 YNNKEL (reference sequence). The CDR3 reads CASSPGTGGAYTEAFF. CDR3 sequence (DNA): TGTGCCAGCAGCCCAGGGACAGGGGGTGCGTACACTGAAGCTTTCTTT.

The rearrangement uses TRBV20-1 and TRBJ2-2; TRBD2 aligns across 7 bases. The CDR3 consists of 13 residues. V gave up 3 bases and J gave up 6 bases; unmatched junction bases: 4. Germline lookup yields CDR1 DFQATT and CDR2 SNEGSKA (reference sequence). The CDR3 spells CSASNGLAGELFF. CDR3 sequence (DNA): TGCAGTGCTAGTAATGGACTAGCCGGGGAGCTGTTTTTT.

V and J are TRBV5-8 and TRBJ2-7, with 10 bases matching TRBD1. Trimming removed 4 bases from V and 5 bases from J; junction bases left unmatched: 6. CDR3 length: 14 amino acids. CDR1 SGHTS and CDR2 YDEGEE come from the germline V gene. The CDR3: CASSLDRGRDEQYF. CDR3 nucleotide sequence: TGTGCCAGCAGCCTAGACAGGGGGCGCGACGAGCAGTACTTC. The full variable domain, completed using reference TRBV5-8 and TRBJ2-7, is EAGVTQSPTHLIKTRGQQATLRCSPISGHTSVYWYQQALGLGLQFLLWYDEGEERNRGNFPPRFSGRQFPNYSSELNVNALELEDSALYLCASSLDRGRDEQYFGPGTRLTVT.

The chain carries TRBV29-1 and TRBJ2-7; 9 bases map to TRBD2. The J segment lost 6 bases and the V segment lost 5 bases, leaving 8 bases of the junction unmatched. This CDR3 is 13 amino acids long. Germline loops: CDR1 SQVTM, CDR2 ANQGSEA. The chain's CDR3 is CSVLLAGVSEQYF. The CDR3 DNA reads as TGCAGCGTTCTATTAGCGGGAGTCTCCGAGCAGTACTTC.

The chain joins TRBV6-5 to TRBJ1-2; 12 bases agree with TRBD1. This CDR3 is built from 14 residues. Germline CDR1 MNHEY, CDR2 SVGAGI. Trimming at V came to 5 bases and at J to 7 bases, leaving 5 bases not matched to a gene. CDR3 region: CASSRDRGQGGYTF. CDR3 coding DNA: TGTGCCAGCAGTCGGGACAGGGGGCAGGGTGGCTACACCTTC.